Detailed here is one T cell receptor beta chain. Germline V CDR1 and CDR2: SGHNT, YYREEE (reference sequence). Trimming stripped 4 bases from V and 2 bases from J, with 21 bases between. This CDR3 has 17 residues. The data stem from a study of shared clonotypes between healthy human individuals. Assay used: immunoSEQ multiplex PCR; TCRdb lists only in-frame clones, some missing. This sample carries around 2.1 million clones, about 93% of them seen once, and the ten largest clones take 1.5% to 2%. Positively selected for CCR7, the CD45RO-negative cells used as naive CD8 cells excluded terminally differentiated effector memory CD45RA+ cells.

What was sequenced was naive CD8+ T cells from PBMCs. The chain couples TRBV5-4 to TRBJ2-5, with D perhaps matching TRBD2 (6 bases). The TCR sequence derives from a man between 18 and 35 years old in good health. Some clones in this sample may be carry-over from other donors' samples. CDR3 in DNA: TGTGCCAGCAGCCCGCCCGGGGGTGGGAGGAGTCAAGAGACCCAGTACTTC. This gives the protein CASSPPGGGRSQETQYF.